This T cell receptor beta chain came from a study of vaccination and CD4 T cells after COVID-19. At the level of the study: Nasal swab PCR showed SARS-CoV-2 in convalescent patients, fewer than 10 with mild and one with severe disease. The study drew post-COVID samples a median roughly 99 days after diagnosis (range 35 to 161). For control cultures, the treatment was a CEFX pool, an HIV-1 Nef pool, or no peptide.

Notes on this clonotype: Its antigen remains unidentified.

Sequenced with the Oncomine TCR Beta short-read assay was DNA taken from cultured CD4+ T cells. TCRdb called the PCR reads again in MiXCR, with one record for every CDR3 protein. The sample contains about 14,000 distinct CDR3 sequences, around 40% of which appear only once. Treatment described: roughly nine-day PBMC culture with coronavirus spike peptide pools or control peptides (ViraFEST assay). After culture for 10 to 11 days, isolation of CD4+ T cells was performed by negative selection. V was shortened by 3 bases and J by 7 bases, with 19 bases between the two germline ends. This CDR3 is 16 amino acids long. In germline, CDR1 is LNHDA, CDR2 SQIVND (reference sequence).

The sample consisted of CD4+ T cells from blood, cultured in vitro. The chain joins TRBV19 to TRBJ1-5; maybe TRBD1 (6 bases). This receptor was obtained from a human donor who had recovered from COVID-19. The CDR3 is CASSMVAGQSGQPQHF. The DNA of the CDR3 is TGTGCCAGTAGTATGGTAGCCGGACAGTCAGGGCAGCCCCAGCATTTT.